This TCR delta chain was sequenced during a study of gammadelta T cells in human blood. After removal of 3 bases from V and 0 bases from J, the junction contained 11 bases not matched to a gene. Germline-derived CDR1 and CDR2 are GEAIGNYY and EKD. The CDR3 has 17 amino acids. Study results and limitations: Microbial exposure appeared to drive polyclonal γδ T cell expansion after birth.

TCRdb applied CATT to the RT-PCR reads for clone calling. The sample lists 850 to 1,300 delta-chain clones, about 6% occurring once. By its share, this clone is medium-sized. Its antigen remains unknown. This sequence was found in a human donor. What was sequenced was non-Vgamma9Vdelta2 gamma-delta T cells from infant blood. V and J are TRDV2 and TRDJ1, with 8 bases fitting TRDD3. CDR3: CACDAYTGGQYTDKLIF. CDR3 nucleotide sequence: TGTGCCTGTGACGCCTATACTGGGGGCCAATACACCGATAAACTCATCTTT.